Included here is one T cell receptor (beta chain) sequence, with context. The sample belongs to a study of CD4 and CD8 cells across lung adenocarcinoma regions. TCRdb fed the PCR reads into MiXCR, producing one record per CDR3 protein. The sample yields roughly 8,400 distinct CDR3 sequences, 45% seen once. Germline CDR1 and CDR2: SGHAT and FQDESV (reference sequence). Trimming took off 5 bases at V and 4 bases at J, with 9 bases between the two ends. The CDR3 extends over 13 amino acids. Sequenced sample: CD8+ T cells from the center of a lung tumor. The TCR comes from a male donor with lung adenocarcinoma. The CD4 and CD8 labels of this study may be unreliable. V and J are TRBV11-1 and TRBJ2-1; D gene unclear. The CDR3 bases are TGTGCCAGCAGCCCCCAGGCGTACAATGAGCAGTTCTTC. It is translated as CASSPQAYNEQFF.